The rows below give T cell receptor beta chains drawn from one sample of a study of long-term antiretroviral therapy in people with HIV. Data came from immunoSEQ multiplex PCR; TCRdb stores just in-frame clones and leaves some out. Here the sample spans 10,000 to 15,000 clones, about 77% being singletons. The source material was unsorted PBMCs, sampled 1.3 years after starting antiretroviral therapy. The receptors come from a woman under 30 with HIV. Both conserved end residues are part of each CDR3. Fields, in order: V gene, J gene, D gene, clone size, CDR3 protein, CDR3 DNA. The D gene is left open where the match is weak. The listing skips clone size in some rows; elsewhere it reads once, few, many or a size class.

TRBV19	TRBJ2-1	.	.	CASSRGLTEQFF	TGTGCCAGTAGTAGAGGACTGACCGAGCAGTTCTTC
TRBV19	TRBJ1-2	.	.	CASSTADSAALIGGYTF	TGTGCCAGTAGTACCGCCGATAGTGCAGCCCTTATCGGGGGCTACACCTTC
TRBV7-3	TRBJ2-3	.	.	CASSLMSVSTDTQYF	TGTGCCAGCAGCTTAATGTCAGTGAGCACAGATACGCAGTATTTT
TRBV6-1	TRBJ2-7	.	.	CASSEWWRTYEQYF	TGTGCCAGCAGTGAATGGTGGCGTACCTACGAGCAGTACTTC
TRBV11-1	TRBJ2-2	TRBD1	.	CASSFPGTANTGELFF	TGTGCCAGCAGCTTCCCCGGGACAGCGAACACCGGGGAGCTGTTTTTT
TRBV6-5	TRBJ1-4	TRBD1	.	CASSETGGEKLFF	TGTGCCAGCAGCGAGACAGGGGGGGAAAAACTGTTTTTT
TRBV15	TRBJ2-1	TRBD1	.	CATSRGGTGSDNEQFF	TGTGCCACCAGCAGAGGGGGGACAGGGTCGGACAATGAGCAGTTCTTC
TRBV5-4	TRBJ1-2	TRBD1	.	CASQGQDDGYTF	TGTGCCAGCCAAGGACAGGACGATGGCTACACCTTC
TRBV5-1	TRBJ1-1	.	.	CASSLVQGSEAFF	TGCGCCAGCAGCTTGGTGCAGGGTTCTGAAGCTTTCTTT
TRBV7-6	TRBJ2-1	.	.	CASSPQGVARYNEQFF	TGTGCCAGCAGCCCGCAGGGAGTAGCACGCTACAATGAGCAGTTCTTC
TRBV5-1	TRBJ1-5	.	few	CASSPDSSNQPQHF	TGCGCCAGCAGCCCGGACTCTAGCAATCAGCCCCAGCATTTT
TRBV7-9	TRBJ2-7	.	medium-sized	CASSSPGGLGYEQYF	TGTGCCAGCAGCTCCCCGGGCGGGCTCGGCTACGAGCAGTACTTC
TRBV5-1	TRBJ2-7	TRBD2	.	CASSLGGSGRAGYEQYF	TGCGCCAGCAGCCTTGGGGGGAGCGGGAGGGCCGGCTACGAGCAGTACTTC
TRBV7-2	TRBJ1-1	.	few	CASSYGAGAAFF	TGTGCCAGCAGCTATGGAGCTGGGGCGGCTTTCTTT
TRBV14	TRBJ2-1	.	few	CASSKRVGLGQFF	TGTGCCAGCAGCAAGAGGGTCGGCTTAGGGCAGTTCTTC
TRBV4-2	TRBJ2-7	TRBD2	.	CASSQVRTSGRYEQYF	TGTGCCAGCAGCCAAGTGAGGACTAGCGGGAGATACGAGCAGTACTTC
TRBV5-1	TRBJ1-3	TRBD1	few	CASSFRQGADTIYF	TGCGCCAGCAGCTTCAGACAGGGGGCGGACACCATATATTTT
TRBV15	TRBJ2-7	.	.	CATSGYTGDEQYF	TGTGCCACCAGCGGTTACACGGGAGACGAGCAGTACTTC
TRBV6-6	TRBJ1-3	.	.	CASSYQDSGNTIYF	TGTGCCAGCAGTTATCAAGACTCCGGAAACACCATATATTTT
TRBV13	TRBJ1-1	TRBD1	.	CASSPRDRAYTEAFF	TGTGCCAGCAGCCCCCGGGACAGGGCGTACACTGAAGCTTTCTTT
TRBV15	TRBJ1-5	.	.	CATSTTTARPQHF	TGTGCCACCAGCACCACGACCGCCCGGCCCCAGCATTTT
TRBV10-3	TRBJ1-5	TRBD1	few	CAMGQVDQPQHF	TGTGCCATGGGACAGGTCGATCAGCCCCAGCATTTT
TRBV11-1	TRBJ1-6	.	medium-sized	CASSSTGQPDTLHF	TGTGCCAGCAGCTCCACGGGCCAGCCGGATACCCTCCACTTT
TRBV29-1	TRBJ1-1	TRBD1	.	CSGTGRGNTEAFF	TGCAGTGGGACAGGTCGAGGGAACACTGAAGCTTTCTTT